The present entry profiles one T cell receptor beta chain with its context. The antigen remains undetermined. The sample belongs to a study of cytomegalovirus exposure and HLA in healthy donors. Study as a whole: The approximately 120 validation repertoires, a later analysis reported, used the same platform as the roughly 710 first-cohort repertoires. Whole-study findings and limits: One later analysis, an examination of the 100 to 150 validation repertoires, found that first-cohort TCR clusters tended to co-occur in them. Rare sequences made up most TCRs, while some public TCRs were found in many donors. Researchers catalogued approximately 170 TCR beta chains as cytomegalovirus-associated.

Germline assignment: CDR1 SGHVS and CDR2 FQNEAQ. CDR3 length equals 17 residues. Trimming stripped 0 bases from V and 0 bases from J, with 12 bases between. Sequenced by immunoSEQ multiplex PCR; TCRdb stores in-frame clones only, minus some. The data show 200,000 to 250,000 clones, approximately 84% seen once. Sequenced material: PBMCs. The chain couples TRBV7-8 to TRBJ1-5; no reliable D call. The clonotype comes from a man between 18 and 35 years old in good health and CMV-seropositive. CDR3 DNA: TGTGCCAGCAGCTTAGCTAGACATCCCTTTAGCAATCAGCCCCAGCATTTT. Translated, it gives CASSLARHPFSNQPQHF.